The 14 T cell receptor beta chains reported below all come from one sample, sequenced in a study of shared clonotypes between healthy human individuals. Naive CD8 isolation took CD45RO-negative cells positively selected for CCR7 and excluded terminally differentiated effector memory CD45RA+ cells. Only in-frame clones appear in the TCRdb table, and some are missing; sequencing was by immunoSEQ multiplex PCR. The data contain some 2.1 million clones, 80% to 95% of them singletons. Sequenced sample: naive CD8+ T cells from PBMCs. These receptor sequences come from a man aged 18 to 29 in good health. Some clones in this sample may be carry-over from other donors' samples.

V usage is TRBV14 and J usage is TRBJ2-1; 11 bases map to TRBD2. Per the germline V gene, CDR1 is SGHDN and CDR2 is FVKESK. V lost 0 bases, J lost 4 bases, and 5 bases stayed unmatched. The CDR3 contains 17 residues. The CDR3 is CASSQDTSGGPYNEQFF. CDR3 sequence (DNA): TGTGCCAGCAGCCAAGACACTAGCGGGGGACCGTACAATGAGCAGTTCTTC.

The chain has TRBV7-9 and TRBJ2-1; unclear D gene. Per germline, CDR1 SEHNR and CDR2 FQNEAQ (reference sequence). Trimming removed 5 bases at V and 11 bases at J, with 19 bases between. The CDR3 is made up of 14 amino acids. CDR3 coding DNA: TGTGCCAGCAGCCCTACCCAACCCTTGGACCAGCAGTTCTTC. Residues: CASSPTQPLDQQFF.

This chain links TRBV28 with TRBJ2-1, with TRBD2 identical over 10 bases. Unmatched junction bases numbered 9, after V lost 1 base and J lost 0 bases. The length of the CDR3 is 19 residues. Germline loops: CDR1 MDHEN, CDR2 SYDVKM. The CDR3 is CASSLFLAGVSGSYNEQFF. The CDR3, as DNA: TGTGCCAGCAGTTTATTTCTAGCGGGAGTATCGGGCTCCTACAATGAGCAGTTCTTC. The full variable domain, with the rest looked up from reference TRBV28 and TRBJ2-1, is DVKVTQSSRYLVKRTGEKVFLECVQDMDHENMFWYRQDPGLGLRLIYFSYDVKMKEKGDIPEGYSVSREKKERFSLILESASTNQTSMYLCASSLFLAGVSGSYNEQFFGPGTRLTVL.

The chain uses TRBV7-9 and TRBJ2-4; 9 bases are shared with TRBD1. The trim removed 5 bases at V and 5 bases at J, leaving 7 bases unmatched. Germline V gene lookup returns CDR1 SEHNR and CDR2 FQNEAQ (reference sequence). The CDR3 loop spans 15 amino acids. The CDR3 region is CASSPRDRVENIQYF. CDR3 nucleotide sequence: TGTGCCAGCAGCCCTAGGGACAGGGTGGAAAACATTCAGTACTTC. The full variable domain, with the rest looked up from reference TRBV7-9 and TRBJ2-4, is DTGVSQNPRHKITKRGQNVTFRCDPISEHNRLYWYRQTLGQGPEFLTYFQNEAQLEKSRLLSDRFSAERPKGSFSTLEIQRTEQGDSAMYLCASSPRDRVENIQYFGAGTRLSVL.

V and J are TRBV30 and TRBJ1-5, with D tentatively TRBD1 (5 bases). The CDR3 sequence is 15 residues long. Germline V gene data show CDR1 as GTSNPN and CDR2 as SVGIG (reference sequence). Trimming left V 3 bases short and J 2 bases short, with 14 bases between. The CDR3 sequence is CAWSPDGGGNQPQHF. The CDR3 DNA reads as TGTGCCTGGAGCCCTGACGGGGGGGGCAATCAGCCCCAGCATTTT.

The gene calls are TRBV27 and TRBJ2-7; D is perhaps TRBD2 (6 bases). Germline V lookup: CDR1 MNHEY, CDR2 SMNVEV (reference sequence). This CDR3 spans 16 amino acids. Between the trimmed V and J ends, which lost 6 bases and 0 bases, there was a span of 18 bases. CDR3 DNA sequence: TGTGCCAGCAGCCCCTCAAGCGGGCACTTCTCCTACGAGCAGTACTTC. Translating gives CASSPSSGHFSYEQYF.

The V and J genes are TRBV25-1 and TRBJ2-7, with D uncertain. The CDR3 runs to 13 residues. Germline V gene sequence: CDR1 MGHDK, CDR2 SYGVNS. V was cut by 4 bases and J by 5 bases, with 12 bases left in between. The CDR3 loop is CASSAGLTDEQYF. DNA for the CDR3: TGTGCCAGCAGTGCCGGTCTAACGGACGAGCAGTACTTC.

The chain employs TRBV2 and TRBJ2-7; 10 bases line up with TRBD2. The trim removed 0 bases at V and 1 base at J, leaving 6 bases unmatched. The germline V gene encodes CDR1 SNHLY and CDR2 FYNNEI. This CDR3 has 17 residues. CDR3 region: CASSEATLAGVSYEQYF. The CDR3 DNA follows: TGTGCCAGCAGTGAAGCAACGCTAGCGGGAGTATCCTACGAGCAGTACTTC.

This chain joins TRBV9 and TRBJ1-5; 7 bases line up with TRBD1. The CDR3 loop spans 14 amino acids. V shed 4 bases and J 5 bases; nucleotides not matched to a gene: 6. The germline V gene has CDR1 SGDLS and CDR2 YYNGEE. The CDR3 DNA follows: TGTGCCAGCAGCCCGGGACAGTTCGATCAGCCCCAGCATTTT. As protein: CASSPGQFDQPQHF.

V gene TRBV2 combines with J gene TRBJ2-1; TRBD1 agrees at 7 bases. V dropped 6 bases and J dropped 2; count of bases not matched to a gene: 7. Germline lookup yields CDR1 SNHLY and CDR2 FYNNEI. The CDR3 extends over 15 amino acids. CDR3 loop: CASRDYRGPYNEQFF. CDR3 in DNA: TGTGCCAGCAGAGATTACAGGGGCCCCTACAATGAGCAGTTCTTC.

The chain uses TRBV19 and TRBJ1-1; tentative D call: TRBD1 (5 bases). V was cut by 2 bases and J by 11 bases, with 21 bases left in between. The CDR3 loop spans 15 amino acids. Germline V gives CDR1 LNHDA, CDR2 SQIVND (reference sequence). As DNA, the CDR3 is TGTGCCAGTAGTATAAAGATGGGCGGGGCCCCGGTGGCTTTCTTT. Its translation is CASSIKMGGAPVAFF.

V usage is TRBV2 and J usage is TRBJ2-3; no firm D call. CDR3 size: 16 residues. CDR1 is SNHLY and CDR2 is FYNNEI in the germline V gene. The V end was cut by 2 bases, the J end by 1 base, with 13 bases between. The CDR3 spells CASSERARWGTDTQYF. The CDR3 DNA follows: TGTGCCAGCAGTGAAAGGGCTAGGTGGGGCACAGATACGCAGTATTTT. The full variable domain, completed using reference TRBV2 and TRBJ2-3, is EPEVTQTPSHQVTQMGQEVILRCVPISNHLYFYWYRQILGQKVEFLVSFYNNEISEKSEIFDDQFSVERPDGSNFTLKIRSTKLEDSAMYFCASSERARWGTDTQYFGPGTRLTVL.

V and J are TRBV7-9 and TRBJ1-2; D unclear. Germline V gene sequence: CDR1 SEHNR, CDR2 FQNEAQ (reference sequence). V was clipped by 6 bases and J by 7 bases, with 21 bases between them. The CDR3 extends over 15 amino acids. This CDR3 is CASSPGTAVMSGYTF. CDR3 nucleotides: TGTGCCAGCAGTCCCGGAACGGCAGTGATGTCTGGCTACACCTTC.

The rearrangement links TRBV19 to TRBJ2-5, with D possibly matching TRBD2 (6 bases). This CDR3 region has 12 residues. Trimming took 10 bases from V and 5 from J, leaving 14 bases between them. Germline CDR1 is LNHDA and CDR2 is SQIVND (reference sequence). In DNA form, the CDR3 reads TGTGCCACCTCGGACTACCGGGAGACCCAGTACTTC. It encodes CATSDYRETQYF.